This TCR beta chain was observed in a study of cytomegalovirus exposure and HLA in healthy donors. Whole-study findings and limits: Researchers counted approximately 160 TCR beta chains as cytomegalovirus-associated. Further analysis, carried out later, found HLA-associated TCR beta chains more clonally expanded than equally common other chains.

Regarding this clone: Its antigen is not known.

A multiplex PCR was run with 60 Vbeta primers and 13 Jbeta primers. Sequenced by immunoSEQ multiplex PCR; TCRdb stores in-frame clones only, minus some. This repertoire shows approximately 130,000 clones, roughly four fifths found once; its top ten account for approximately 3%. The CDR3 is 13 amino acids. Germline CDR1 SGHTA, CDR2 FQGNSA. Deletions cut 2 bases from V and 7 bases from J, with 11 bases between. The chain employs TRBV7-2 and TRBJ1-1; D gene ambiguous. Sequencing was carried out using PBMCs. The sequence derives from a boy younger than 10 in good health and CMV-seronegative. The CDR3 nucleotides read TGTGCCAGCAGCTTATTTGAGCGAGGTGAAGCTTTCTTT. This codes for CASSLFERGEAFF.